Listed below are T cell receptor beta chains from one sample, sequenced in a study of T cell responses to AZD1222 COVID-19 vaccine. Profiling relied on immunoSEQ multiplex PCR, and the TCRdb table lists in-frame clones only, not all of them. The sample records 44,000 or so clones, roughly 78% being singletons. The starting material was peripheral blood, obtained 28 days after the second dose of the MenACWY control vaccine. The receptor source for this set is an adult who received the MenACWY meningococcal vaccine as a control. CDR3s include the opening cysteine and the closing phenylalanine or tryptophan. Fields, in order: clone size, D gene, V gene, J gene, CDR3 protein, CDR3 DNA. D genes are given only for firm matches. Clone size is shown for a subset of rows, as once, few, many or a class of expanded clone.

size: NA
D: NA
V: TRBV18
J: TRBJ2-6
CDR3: CASSLGSPSGANVLTF
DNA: TGTGCCAGCTCTCTCGGCAGCCCGTCTGGGGCCAACGTCCTGACTTTC

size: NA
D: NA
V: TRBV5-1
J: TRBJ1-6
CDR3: CASSLDGGNSPLHF
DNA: TGCGCCAGCAGCTTGGACGGCGGAAATTCACCCCTCCACTTT

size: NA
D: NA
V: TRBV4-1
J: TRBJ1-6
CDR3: CASSQVPNSPLHF
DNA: TGCGCCAGCAGCCAAGTACCTAATTCACCCCTCCACTTT

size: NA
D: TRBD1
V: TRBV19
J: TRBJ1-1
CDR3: CASSISFDIDRVSTEAFF
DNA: TGTGCCAGTAGTATTTCTTTCGACATAGACAGGGTCTCCACTGAAGCTTTCTTT

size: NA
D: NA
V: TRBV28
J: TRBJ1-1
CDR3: CASSPSIAGSTEAFF
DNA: TGTGCCAGCAGCCCCTCGATCGCCGGGAGCACTGAAGCTTTCTTT

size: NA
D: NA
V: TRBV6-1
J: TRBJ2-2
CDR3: CASSAGAGKFPGELFF
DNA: TGTGCCAGCAGTGCCGGGGCGGGAAAGTTCCCCGGGGAGCTGTTTTTT

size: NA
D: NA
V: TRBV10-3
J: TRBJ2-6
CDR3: CAISDPRMGLSGANVLTF
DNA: TGTGCCATCAGTGATCCCCGAATGGGGCTCTCTGGGGCCAACGTCCTGACTTTC

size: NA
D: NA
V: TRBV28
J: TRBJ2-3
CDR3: CASSSSGFTDTQYF
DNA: TGTGCCAGCAGTTCCTCGGGGTTTACAGATACGCAGTATTTT

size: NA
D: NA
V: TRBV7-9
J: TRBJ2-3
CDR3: CASSHTDTQYF
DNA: TGTGCCAGCAGCCACACAGATACGCAGTATTTT

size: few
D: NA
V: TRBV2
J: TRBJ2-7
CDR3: CASSESAQAAYEQYF
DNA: TGTGCCAGCAGTGAATCCGCCCAGGCGGCCTACGAGCAGTACTTC

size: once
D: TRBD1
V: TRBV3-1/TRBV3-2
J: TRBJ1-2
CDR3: CASSQVAGGLANYGYTF
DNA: TGTGCCAGCAGCCAAGTTGCAGGGGGCTTGGCTAACTATGGCTACACCTTC

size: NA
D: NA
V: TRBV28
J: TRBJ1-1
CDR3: CASSLAGRAFF
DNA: TGTGCCAGCAGTTTGGCCGGTCGGGCTTTCTTT

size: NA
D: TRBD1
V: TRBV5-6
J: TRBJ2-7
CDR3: CASSRGTGDYEQYF
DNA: TGTGCCAGCAGCCGTGGGACAGGGGACTACGAGCAGTACTTC

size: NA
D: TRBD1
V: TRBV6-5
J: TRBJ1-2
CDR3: CASSYATGPVDGYTF
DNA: TGTGCCAGCAGTTACGCGACAGGGCCGGTTGATGGCTACACCTTC

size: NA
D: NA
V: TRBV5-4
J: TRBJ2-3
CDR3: CASSLEAGTTDTQYF
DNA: TGTGCCAGCAGCTTGGAGGCGGGAACCACAGATACGCAGTATTTT

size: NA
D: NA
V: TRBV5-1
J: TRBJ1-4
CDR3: CASSWDGSNEKLFF
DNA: TGCGCCAGCAGCTGGGATGGGTCTAATGAAAAACTGTTTTTT

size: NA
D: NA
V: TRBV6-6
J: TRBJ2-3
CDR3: CASSSPTTDTQYF
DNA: TGTGCCAGCAGTTCCCCGACCACAGATACGCAGTATTTT

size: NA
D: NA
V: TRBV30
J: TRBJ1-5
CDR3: CAWSGEGGQPQHF
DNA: TGTGCCTGGAGTGGGGAGGGAGGTCAGCCCCAGCATTTT

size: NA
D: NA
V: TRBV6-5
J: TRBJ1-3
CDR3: CASNTPGRAGNTIYF
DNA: TGTGCCAGCAACACCCCAGGGAGAGCTGGAAACACCATATATTTT

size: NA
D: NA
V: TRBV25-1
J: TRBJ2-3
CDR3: CASSEYRGTDTDTQYF
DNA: TGTGCCAGCAGTGAATATAGGGGGACGGATACAGATACGCAGTATTTT

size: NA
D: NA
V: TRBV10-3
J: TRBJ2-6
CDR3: CAISDIASGANVLTF
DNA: TGTGCCATCAGTGACATAGCCTCTGGGGCCAACGTCCTGACTTTC

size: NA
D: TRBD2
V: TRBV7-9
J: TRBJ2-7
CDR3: CASSLLGGRASYEQYF
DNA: TGTGCCAGCAGCTTACTCGGCGGGAGGGCCTCCTACGAGCAGTACTTC

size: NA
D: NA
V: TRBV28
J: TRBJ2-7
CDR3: CASSPSIFRQVEQYF
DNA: TGTGCCAGCAGCCCCTCTATTTTTCGTCAGGTCGAGCAGTACTTC

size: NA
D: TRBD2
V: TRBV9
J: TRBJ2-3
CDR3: CASSGRLAGSTDTQYF
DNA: TGTGCCAGCAGCGGGAGACTAGCGGGGAGCACAGATACGCAGTATTTT